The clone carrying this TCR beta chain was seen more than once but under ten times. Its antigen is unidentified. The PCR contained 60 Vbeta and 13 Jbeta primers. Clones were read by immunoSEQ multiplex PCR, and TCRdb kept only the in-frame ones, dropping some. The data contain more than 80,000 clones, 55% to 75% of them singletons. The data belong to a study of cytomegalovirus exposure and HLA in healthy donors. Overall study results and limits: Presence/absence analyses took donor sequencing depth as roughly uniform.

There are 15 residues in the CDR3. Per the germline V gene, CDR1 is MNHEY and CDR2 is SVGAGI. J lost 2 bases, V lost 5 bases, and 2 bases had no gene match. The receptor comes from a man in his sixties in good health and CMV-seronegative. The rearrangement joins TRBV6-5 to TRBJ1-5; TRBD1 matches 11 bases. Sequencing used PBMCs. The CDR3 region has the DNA TGTGCCAGCAGTCGGACAGGGGGCGGCAATCAGCCCCAGCATTTT. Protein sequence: CASSRTGGGNQPQHF.